This is a list of T cell receptor beta chains from one sample in a study of blood T cell repertoires in COVID-19. Some clones are missing from TCRdb's copy, which holds only in-frame ones; the method was immunoSEQ multiplex PCR. The sample records just over 65,000 clones, about nine tenths being singletons. Material: peripheral blood. These receptors were collected from a man aged 30 to 45 with acute or convalescent COVID-19. CDR3s include the opening cysteine and the closing phenylalanine or tryptophan.

j_gene	len	v_gene	CDR3aa
TRBJ1-1	16	TRBV5-8	CASSLRSRGGDTEAFF
TRBJ1-1	14	TRBV3-1/TRBV3-2	CASSQRGGNTEAFF
TRBJ2-5	16	TRBV6-1	CASSEAPGGVGETQYF
TRBJ2-7	17	TRBV6-1	CASSEGGHGHPPYEQYF
TRBJ1-3	14	TRBV9	CASSGTNSGNTIYF
TRBJ1-2	15	TRBV6-5	CASSYDSGGSGGYTF
TRBJ2-1	15	TRBV6-4	CASSAETSGSDEQFF
TRBJ2-5	11	TRBV20-1	CSWRYQETQYF
TRBJ2-1	14	TRBV9	CASSVDGGVREQFF
TRBJ2-6	15	TRBV11-2	CASSSPLRGANVLTF
TRBJ2-3	16	TRBV7-9	CASSLTSGRATDTQYF
TRBJ2-1	19	TRBV4-1	CASSRGLAGGPVSYNEQFF
TRBJ1-6	17	TRBV5-3	CARSSTGQGARKSPLHF
TRBJ2-1	15	TRBV11-2	CASSADDRYYNEQFF